This T cell receptor (beta chain) is from a study of blood T cell repertoires in COVID-19. Overall study context: There were acute and convalescent COVID-19 samples, and they came from the United States, Italy and Spain. PBMCs, B-cell-depleted T cells, or T cells were the source of the cDNA or gDNA that made up the material.

Original processing notes: Reference gene primer amplification in the assay estimated nucleated cell counts. Sequencing used immunoSEQ multiplex PCR; TCRdb keeps in-frame clones, though not all of them. The D gene and trimming were derived from the DNA, and the V and J assignments and clone size from that table. The sample shows 120,000 to 150,000 clones, less than 85% of them seen only once. This TCR was recovered from a woman of 80 years or more in a cohort sampled during active or convalescent COVID-19. The specimen sequenced was peripheral blood.

The CDR3 DNA is TGTGCCAGCAGCCAAGATTTAAGACAGCAAAACATTCAGTACTTC. Encoded protein: CASSQDLRQQNIQYF. The chain combines TRBV3-1 (or the pseudogene TRBV3-2) with TRBJ2-4, with D perhaps matching TRBD1 (5 bases). Trimming took off 0 bases at V and 5 bases at J, with 11 bases between the two ends. CDR1 LGHDT and CDR2 YNNKEL come from the germline V gene (reference sequence). The CDR3 has 15 amino acids.